The entry below gives a single T cell receptor (beta chain) sequence along with its context. These data belong to a study of blood T cell repertoires in COVID-19. Looking at the study overall: The cDNA or gDNA used as material had been derived from T cells, B-cell-depleted T cells, or PBMCs.

The germline CDR1 and CDR2 sequences are SGDLS and YYNGEE. The length of the CDR3 is 14 residues. The germline V and J ends were trimmed by 2 bases and 4 bases, with 10 bases remaining between them. The method was immunoSEQ multiplex PCR; TCRdb's version includes in-frame clones alone and lacks a portion of them. The repertoire holds about 97,000 clones, about 91% seen once, with less than 5.5% in the top ten. The rearrangement joins TRBV9 to TRBJ1-5; the D gene is possibly TRBD1 (6 bases). Sample: peripheral blood. The receptor was derived from a man aged 18 to 29 with acute or convalescent COVID-19. In DNA, the CDR3 is TGTGCCAGCAGCGTGGGGGCAGGGAATCAGCCCCAGCATTTT. Translating gives CASSVGAGNQPQHF.